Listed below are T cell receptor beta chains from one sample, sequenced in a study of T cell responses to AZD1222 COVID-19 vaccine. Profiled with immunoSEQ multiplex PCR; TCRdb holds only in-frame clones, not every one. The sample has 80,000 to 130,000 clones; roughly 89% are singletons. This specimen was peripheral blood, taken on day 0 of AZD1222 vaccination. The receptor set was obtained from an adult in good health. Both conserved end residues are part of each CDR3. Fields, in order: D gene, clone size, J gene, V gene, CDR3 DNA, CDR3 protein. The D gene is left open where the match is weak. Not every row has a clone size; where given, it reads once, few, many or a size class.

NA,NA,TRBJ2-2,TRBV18,TGTGCCAGCTCACCACAGGGGGGCGCGAACACCGGGGAGCTGTTTTTT,CASSPQGGANTGELFF
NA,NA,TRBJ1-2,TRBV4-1,TGCGCCAGCAGCCAAGGTGGGGCTAACTATGGCTACACCTTC,CASSQGGANYGYTF
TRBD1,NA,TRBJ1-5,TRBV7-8,TGTGCCAGCAGCTTAGTCAGGGGGCGCTTCCCCAATCAGCCCCAGCATTTT,CASSLVRGRFPNQPQHF
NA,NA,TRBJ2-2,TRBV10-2,TGCGCCAGCAGTGGCACGAACACCGGGGAGCTGTTTTTT,CASSGTNTGELFF
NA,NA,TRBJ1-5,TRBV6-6,TGTGCCAGCAGTTATTTATGGGGGGTCAATCAGCCCCAGCATTTT,CASSYLWGVNQPQHF
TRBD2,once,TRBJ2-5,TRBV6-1,TGTGCCAGCAGTGATAGCGGGGGCCCGCAAGAGACCCAGTACTTC,CASSDSGGPQETQYF
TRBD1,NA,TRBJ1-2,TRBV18,TGTGCCAGCTCACCGGATACCGGGACAGGGGGCTATGGCTACACCTTC,CASSPDTGTGGYGYTF
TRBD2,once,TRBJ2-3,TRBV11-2,TGTGCCAGCAGCTGGGGGGGTGGGACCCCAAGCACAGATACGCAGTATTTT,CASSWGGGTPSTDTQYF
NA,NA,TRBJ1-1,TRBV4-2,TGTGCCAGCAGCCAACCCTATGGACAGAAGAACACTGAAGCTTTCTTT,CASSQPYGQKNTEAFF
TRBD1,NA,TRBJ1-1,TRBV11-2,TGTGCCAGCAGCACACGGACAGGGAACACTGAAGCTTTCTTT,CASSTRTGNTEAFF
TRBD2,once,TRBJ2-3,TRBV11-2,TGTGCCAGCCTGAGCGGGAGAACAACAGATACGCAGTATTTT,CASLSGRTTDTQYF
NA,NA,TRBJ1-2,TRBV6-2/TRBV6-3,TGTGCCAGCAGCTATAACCCCAACTATGGCTACACCTTC,CASSYNPNYGYTF
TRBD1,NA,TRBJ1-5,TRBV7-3,TGTGCCAGCAGCGAACAGGGGAGGAATCAGCCCCAGCATTTT,CASSEQGRNQPQHF
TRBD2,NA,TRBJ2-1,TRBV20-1,TGCAGTGCTAGTCCCGGGGGGGCAAAATTGAATGAGCAGTTCTTC,CSASPGGAKLNEQFF
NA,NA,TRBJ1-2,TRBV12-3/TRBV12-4,TGTGCCAGCAGTTTCTTGGACTATGGCTACACCTTC,CASSFLDYGYTF
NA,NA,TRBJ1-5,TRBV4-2,TGTGCCAGCAGCCAAGAGAGGGGGAATCAGCCCCAGCATTTT,CASSQERGNQPQHF
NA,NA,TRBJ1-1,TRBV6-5,TGTGCCAGCAGTTACTCGGGGTCGAGCATGAACACTGAAGCTTTCTTT,CASSYSGSSMNTEAFF
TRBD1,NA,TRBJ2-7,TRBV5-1,TGCGCCAGCAGCTTGGTAGGGGACAGGGGCTACGAGCAGTACTTC,CASSLVGDRGYEQYF
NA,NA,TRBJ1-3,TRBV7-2,TGTGCCAGCAGCCTCCGGTATTCTGGAAACACCATATATTTT,CASSLRYSGNTIYF
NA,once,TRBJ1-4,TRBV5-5,TGTGCCAGCAGCTCGAACCGGGAGTCTAATGAAAAACTGTTTTTT,CASSSNRESNEKLFF
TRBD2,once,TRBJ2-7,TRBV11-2,TGTGCCAGCAGCTTAGAAGCGGGGAGCAATCCGTACGAGCAGTACTTC,CASSLEAGSNPYEQYF
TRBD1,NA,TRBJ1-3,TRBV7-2,TGTGCCAGCAGCCGGACAGGGGAGGACACCATATATTTT,CASSRTGEDTIYF
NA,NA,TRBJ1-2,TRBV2,TGTGCCAGCAGTGATTTTCGGGGGAGCTATGGCTACACCTTC,CASSDFRGSYGYTF
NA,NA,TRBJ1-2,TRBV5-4,TGTGCCAGCAGCCATCCCCGGGCGCGGGGCTACACCTTC,CASSHPRARGYTF
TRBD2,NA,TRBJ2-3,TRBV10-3,TGTGCCATCAGAAAGACTAGCGGCCCTCGGGCGGATACGCAGTATTTT,CAIRKTSGPRADTQYF
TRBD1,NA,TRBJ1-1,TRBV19,TGTGCCAGTAGTCTCGGGACAGAGGGGACTGAAGCTTTCTTT,CASSLGTEGTEAFF